This TCR beta chain came from a study of cytomegalovirus exposure and HLA in healthy donors. V gave up 8 bases and J gave up 0 bases, with 16 bases separating them. This CDR3 has 15 amino acids. Per the germline V gene, CDR1 is SNHLY and CDR2 is FYNNEI. Use of 60 Vbeta and 13 Jbeta primers characterized the PCR. TCRdb's table, derived via immunoSEQ multiplex PCR, lists solely in-frame clones and lacks some. The table shows about 100,000 clones, with about 70% occurring only once. This sequence was found in a man aged 50-59 years in good health and CMV-seropositive. Specimen: PBMCs. The genes are TRBV2 and TRBJ1-2, with unresolved D. Written as DNA, the CDR3 is TGTGCCAGCCAACCGGCGGGCAGGCCTAACTATGGCTACACCTTC. This translates into CASQPAGRPNYGYTF.